This TCR beta chain was captured in a study of OX40 agonist ivuxolimab in advanced cancers. Broader study findings: The antigens recognized by the expanded peripheral T cells, that is their antigen specificity, were not determined.

CDR3 length: 13 amino acids. Germline V gives CDR1 LNHDA, CDR2 SQIVND (reference sequence). The V end was cut by 6 bases, the J end by 2 bases, with 11 bases between. Regarding this clone: The antigen remains unidentified.

Sequencing used immunoSEQ multiplex PCR; TCRdb keeps in-frame clones, though not all of them. Here the sample spans about 49,000 clones, about 93% being singletons. The chain is built from TRBV19 and TRBJ2-7, with unresolved D. The sequences come from CD4+ or CD8+ T cells sorted from blood, collected in a trial of the OX40 agonist ivuxolimab. The source of this sequence is an adult with an advanced solid tumor such as melanoma, head and neck, liver or kidney cancer. The CDR3 spells CASSYGLPYEQYF. The CDR3 DNA reads as TGTGCCAGTAGCTACGGGCTACCCTACGAGCAGTACTTC. The whole variable domain, remainder taken from reference TRBV19 and TRBJ2-7, is DGGITQSPKYLFRKEGQNVTLSCEQNLNHDAMYWYRQDPGQGLRLIYYSQIVNDFQKGDIAEGYSVSREKKESFPLTVTSAQKNPTAFYLCASSYGLPYEQYFGPGTRLTVT.